These 20 T cell receptor beta chains originate from one sample sequenced in a study of post-analysis software for immune sequencing data. Overall study findings and caveats: Patients carried four or five TRBV segments more frequently than controls did, and TRBV5-6, TRBV5-1 and TRBV20-1 were among them.

The antigens for these receptors are not known. cDNA libraries for TCR beta contained unique molecular identifiers. Using its own MiXCR run on the PCR reads, TCRdb lists one record per CDR3 protein. The table lists hundreds of thousands of distinct CDR3 sequences, approximately 30% of them singletons. The sample taken for sequencing was blood. These receptors originate from a girl aged 5 to 17 with multiple sclerosis.

The chain links TRBV28 to TRBJ1-2; D unclear. This CDR3 has 12 residues. Germline V gene sequence: CDR1 MDHEN, CDR2 SYDVKM. Between the trimmed V and J ends, which lost 3 bases and 6 bases, there was a span of 8 bases. CDR3 sequence reads: CASSFTLHGYTF. CDR3 DNA sequence: TGTGCCAGCAGTTTTACCCTCCATGGCTACACCTTC.

The chain carries TRBV29-1 and TRBJ2-3, with a possible D match to TRBD1 (5 bases). With 7 bases removed from V and 4 bases from J, the gap between germline ends came to 9 bases. Germline lookup yields CDR1 SQVTM and CDR2 ANQGSEA. The CDR3 is 11 amino acids. As DNA, the CDR3 is TGCAGCGCCAAAGGGGCAGATACGCAGTATTTT. Amino acids: CSAKGADTQYF.

This chain joins TRBV28 and TRBJ2-1, with D perhaps matching TRBD1 or TRBD2 (7 bases each). CDR1 and CDR2 from the germline V gene are MDHEN and SYDVKM. Trimming stripped 8 bases from V and 4 bases from J, with 24 bases between. This CDR3 is 17 amino acids long. The CDR3 DNA reads TGTGCCAGCGCTTATGTCCAGGGGGGGATTGGGTACAATGAGCAGTTCTTC. Translating gives CASAYVQGGIGYNEQFF. Full variable domain (remainder filled in from reference TRBV28 and TRBJ2-1): DVKVTQSSRYLVKRTGEKVFLECVQDMDHENMFWYRQDPGLGLRLIYFSYDVKMKEKGDIPEGYSVSREKKERFSLILESASTNQTSMYLCASAYVQGGIGYNEQFFGPGTRLTVL.

The V and J genes are TRBV7-2 and TRBJ2-7, with D hard to call. V was shortened by 5 bases and J by 4 bases, with 18 bases between the two germline ends. The germline CDR1 and CDR2 sequences are SGHTA and FQGNSA. This CDR3 spans 15 amino acids. The CDR3 nucleotides read TGTGCCAGCAGCGCCGCATCCACCCCGACGTACGAGCAGTACTTC. Protein product: CASSAASTPTYEQYF.

This clonotype was observed a few times. The gene calls are TRBV20-1 and TRBJ1-1; no firm D call. The germline CDR1 and CDR2 sequences are DFQATT and SNEGSKA (reference sequence). CDR3 size: 15 residues. The V end was cut by 2 bases, the J end by 0 bases, with 13 bases between. CDR3 coding DNA: TGCAGTGCTAGACAACCGACCGGACTGAACACTGAAGCTTTCTTT. Translated, it gives CSARQPTGLNTEAFF.

The chain employs TRBV5-5 and TRBJ2-4; 8 nucleotides agree with TRBD2. This CDR3 is 14 amino acids long. The trim removed 2 bases at V and 8 bases at J, leaving 6 bases unmatched. Germline CDR1 SGHKS, CDR2 YYEKEE (reference sequence). This chain's CDR3 is CASSFPGGRYIQYF. CDR3 nucleotides: TGTGCCAGCAGCTTCCCGGGGGGGAGGTACATTCAGTACTTC. The whole variable domain, remainder taken from reference TRBV5-5 and TRBJ2-4, is DAGVTQSPTHLIKTRGQQVTLRCSPISGHKSVSWYQQVLGQGPQFIFQYYEKEERGRGNFPDRFSARQFPNYSSELNVNALLLGDSALYLCASSFPGGRYIQYFGAGTRLSVL.

This clonotype was counted a few times. The gene calls are TRBV4-3 and TRBJ2-7; a possible D gene is TRBD1 (7 bases). CDR3 length: 16 residues. CDR1 and CDR2 (germline): LGHNA, YSLEER. V lost 0 bases and J 3 bases, leaving 15 bases between the germline ends. The CDR3 is CASSQDWPGGGYEQYF. The CDR3 DNA reads TGCGCCAGCAGCCAAGATTGGCCAGGGGGAGGCTACGAGCAGTACTTC.

Turning to this clonotype: Given the absence of the conserved phenylalanine or tryptophan at the CDR3 end, a read error is likely. The chain recombines TRBV29-1 with TRBJ2-4, with 8 bases identical to TRBD1. Gene TRBJ2-5 matches the end of the DNA better, so the J call may be wrong. The CDR3 contains 15 residues. Per germline, CDR1 SQVTM and CDR2 ANQGSEA. The CDR3 nucleotides are TGCAGCGTCTTGTCGGACAGGGCAAACCAAGAGACCCAGTACGTC. The encoded protein is CSVLSDRANQETQYV.

The CDR3 DNA reads as TGTGCCAGCAGTTTATCGAAGACAGGGTCGCGTGGCTACACCTTC. Translating it yields CASSLSKTGSRGYTF. This rearrangement joins TRBV27 to TRBJ1-2; TRBD1 matches 7 bases. CDR1 is MNHEY and CDR2 is SMNVEV in the germline V gene (reference sequence). The CDR3 has 15 amino acids. With 0 bases clipped from V and 7 bases from J, the junction kept 8 bases outside the gene matches.

There are a few counts of this clonotype. The chain couples TRBV20-1 to TRBJ1-5, with 9 positions matching TRBD1. The CDR3 runs 15 residues. CDR1 is DFQATT, CDR2 SNEGSKA, per germline (reference sequence). With 2 bases clipped from V and 4 bases from J, the junction kept 6 bases outside the gene matches. The CDR3 DNA reads as TGCAGTGCTAGACAACAGGGGGCAGGGAATCAGCCCCAGCATTTT. Protein product: CSARQQGAGNQPQHF.

The genes are TRBV28 and TRBJ2-7, with D hard to call. This CDR3 is 12 amino acids long. The ends were cut back, 8 bases at V and 2 bases at J, with 10 bases in the middle. The germline gives CDR1 MDHEN, CDR2 SYDVKM. CDR3 sequence: CASSPYPYEQYF. The CDR3 bases are TGTGCCAGCTCCCCTTATCCCTACGAGCAGTACTTC.

This sequence joins TRBV18 and TRBJ2-1; no clear D. The CDR3 length is 12 residues. Per germline, CDR1 KGHSH and CDR2 LQKENI. Trimming took 2 bases from V and 9 from J, leaving 8 bases between them. The CDR3 bases are TGTGCCAGCTCACCAGAGGTAGGTGAGCAGTTCTTC. Protein sequence: CASSPEVGEQFF.

DNA of the CDR3: TGTGCCGGCACTTCAGGCCTCCTCATGGGTCAGCCCCAGCATTTT. This codes for CAGTSGLLMGQPQHF. The chain links TRBV12-3 or TRBV12-4 to TRBJ1-5; D is ambiguous. The CDR3 loop spans 15 amino acids. V was cut by 11 bases and J by 6 bases, with 23 bases left in between.

There are many counts of this clonotype. The chain links TRBV4-3 to TRBJ2-6, with D tentatively TRBD2 (5 bases). Germline V gene data show CDR1 as LGHNA and CDR2 as YSLEER. The CDR3 runs to 16 residues. Trimming took 4 bases from V and 0 from J, leaving 10 bases between them. The CDR3 sequence is CASSLGVSSGANVLTF. The CDR3 DNA follows: TGCGCCAGCAGCCTCGGGGTGAGCTCTGGGGCCAACGTCCTGACTTTC.

This clonotype was counted between two and nine times. The CDR3 spells CASSGDSRALHF. The CDR3 coding sequence is TGTGCCAGCAGTGGGGACAGCCGCGCCCTCCACTTT. The chain links TRBV7-2 to TRBJ1-6; 7 bases match TRBD1. The CDR3 contains 12 residues. After removal of 6 bases from V and 14 bases from J, the junction contained 7 bases not matched to a gene. Germline V lookup: CDR1 SGHTA, CDR2 FQGNSA.

This clonotype has a handful of counts. The chain couples TRBV2 to TRBJ2-5; no definite D call. Germline V gene lookup returns CDR1 SNHLY and CDR2 FYNNEI. Trimming cost V 8 bases and J 2 bases, with 9 bases left between them. The CDR3 totals 12 residues. The CDR3 spells CASLGQQETQYF. The CDR3 DNA reads TGTGCCAGCTTAGGGCAGCAAGAGACCCAGTACTTC. The full variable domain, rest sourced from reference TRBV2 and TRBJ2-5, is EPEVTQTPSHQVTQMGQEVILRCVPISNHLYFYWYRQILGQKVEFLVSFYNNEISEKSEIFDDQFSVERPDGSNFTLKIRSTKLEDSAMYFCASLGQQETQYFGPGTRLLVL.

The genes are TRBV5-1 and TRBJ1-6; the match to TRBD1 covers 7 bases. After removal of 0 bases from V and 7 bases from J, the junction contained 7 bases not matched to a gene. The CDR3 spans 16 residues. Per germline, CDR1 SGHRS and CDR2 YFSETQ. The CDR3: CASSLDRTGRNSPLHF. In nucleotides, the CDR3 is TGCGCCAGCAGCTTGGACCGGACAGGAAGAAATTCACCCCTCCACTTT.

V is TRBV2 and J is TRBJ2-1, with TRBD2 identical over 8 bases. Germline V gives CDR1 SNHLY, CDR2 FYNNEI. This CDR3 is 15 amino acids long. Trimming took 2 bases from V and 8 from J; bases not matched to a gene: 8. The CDR3: CASSELVAGLDEQFF. As DNA, the CDR3 is TGTGCCAGCAGTGAATTGGTAGCGGGATTGGATGAGCAGTTCTTC.

This chain connects TRBV12-3 or TRBV12-4 to TRBJ1-5; D is unresolved. This CDR3 spans 13 amino acids. V was trimmed by 2 bases and J by 7 bases, leaving 9 bases between them. CDR3 coding DNA: TGTGCCAGCAGTTTAAGCCCCCGCCAGCCCCAGCATTTT. Its translation: CASSLSPRQPQHF.

A few counts support this clonotype. J is TRBJ2-3 and V is TRBV20-1; D might be TRBD2 (5 bases). This CDR3 is 16 amino acids long. With 4 bases removed from V and 3 bases from J, the gap between germline ends came to 20 bases. From germline, CDR1 is DFQATT and CDR2 SNEGSKA (reference sequence). CDR3 DNA sequence: TGCAGTGCTACCCCTGGGAGATTCTTGGGGACAGATACGCAGTATTTT. This codes for CSATPGRFLGTDTQYF.